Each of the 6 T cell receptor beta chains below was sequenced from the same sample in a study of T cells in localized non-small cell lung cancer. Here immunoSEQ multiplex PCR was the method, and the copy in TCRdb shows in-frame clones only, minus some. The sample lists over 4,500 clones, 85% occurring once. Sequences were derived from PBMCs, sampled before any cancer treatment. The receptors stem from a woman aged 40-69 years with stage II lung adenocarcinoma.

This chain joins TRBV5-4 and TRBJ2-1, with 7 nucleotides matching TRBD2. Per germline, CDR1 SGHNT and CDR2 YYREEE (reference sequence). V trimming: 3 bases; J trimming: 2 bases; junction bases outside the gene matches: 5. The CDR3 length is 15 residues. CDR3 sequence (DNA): TGTGCCAGCAGCTCAGGAGCGGGAACCTACAATGAGCAGTTCTTC. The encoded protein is CASSSGAGTYNEQFF.

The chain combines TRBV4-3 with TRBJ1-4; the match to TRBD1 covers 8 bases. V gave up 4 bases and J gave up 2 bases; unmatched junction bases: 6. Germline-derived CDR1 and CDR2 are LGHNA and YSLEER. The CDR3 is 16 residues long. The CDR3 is CASSPDREETNEKLFF. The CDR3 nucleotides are TGCGCCAGCAGCCCGGACAGGGAAGAGACTAATGAAAAACTGTTTTTT.

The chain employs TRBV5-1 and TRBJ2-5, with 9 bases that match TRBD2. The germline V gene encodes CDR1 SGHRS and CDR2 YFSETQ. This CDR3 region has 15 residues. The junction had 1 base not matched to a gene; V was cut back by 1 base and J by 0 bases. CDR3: CASSLSGRNQETQYF. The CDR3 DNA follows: TGCGCCAGCAGCTTGAGCGGGAGGAACCAAGAGACCCAGTACTTC. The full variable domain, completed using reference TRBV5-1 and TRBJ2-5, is KAGVTQTPRYLIKTRGQQVTLSCSPISGHRSVSWYQQTPGQGLQFLFEYFSETQRNKGNFPGRFSGRQFSNSRSEMNVSTLELGDSALYLCASSLSGRNQETQYFGPGTRLLVL.

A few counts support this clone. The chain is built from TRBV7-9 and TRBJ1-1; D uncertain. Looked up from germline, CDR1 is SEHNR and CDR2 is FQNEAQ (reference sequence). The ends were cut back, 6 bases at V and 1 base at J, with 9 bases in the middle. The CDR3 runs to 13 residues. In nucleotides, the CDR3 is TGTGCCAGCAGACTTGAGGAGAACACTGAAGCTTTCTTT. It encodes CASRLEENTEAFF.

CDR3 region: CASSQVDLAGGLGAYEQYF. For the CDR3, the DNA is TGCGCCAGCAGCCAAGTGGATCTAGCGGGAGGTCTTGGCGCCTACGAGCAGTACTTC. This chain connects TRBV4-1 to TRBJ2-7; 11 positions agree with TRBD2. The CDR3 extends over 19 amino acids. Germline V gene data show CDR1 as MGHRA and CDR2 as YSYEKL. The J segment lost 2 bases and the V segment lost 1 base, leaving 13 bases of the junction unmatched.

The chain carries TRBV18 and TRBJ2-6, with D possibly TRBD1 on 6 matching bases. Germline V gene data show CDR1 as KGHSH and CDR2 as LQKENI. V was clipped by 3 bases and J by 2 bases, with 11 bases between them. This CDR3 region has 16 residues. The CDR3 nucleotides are TGTGCCAGCTCACCCTTGACAGGAGCTGGGGCCAACGTCCTGACTTTC. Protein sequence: CASSPLTGAGANVLTF. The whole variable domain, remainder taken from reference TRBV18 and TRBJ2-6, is NAGVMQNPRHLVRRRGQEARLRCSPMKGHSHVYWYRQLPEEGLKFMVYLQKENIIDESGMPKERFSAEFPKEGPSILRIQQVVRGDSAAYFCASSPLTGAGANVLTFGAGSRLTVL.